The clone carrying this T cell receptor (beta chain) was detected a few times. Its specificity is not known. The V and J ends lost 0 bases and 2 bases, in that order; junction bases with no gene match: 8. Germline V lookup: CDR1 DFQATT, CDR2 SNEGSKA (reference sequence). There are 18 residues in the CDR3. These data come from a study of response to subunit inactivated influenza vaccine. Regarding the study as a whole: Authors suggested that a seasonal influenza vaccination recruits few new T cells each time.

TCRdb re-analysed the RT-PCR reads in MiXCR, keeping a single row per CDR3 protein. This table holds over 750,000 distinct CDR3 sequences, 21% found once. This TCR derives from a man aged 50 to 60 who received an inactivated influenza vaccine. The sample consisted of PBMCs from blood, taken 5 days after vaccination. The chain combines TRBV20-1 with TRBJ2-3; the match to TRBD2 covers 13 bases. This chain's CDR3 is CSARDSGGTSGATDTQYF. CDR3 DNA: TGCAGTGCTAGAGATTCGGGGGGGACTAGCGGGGCCACAGATACGCAGTATTTT.